This T cell receptor beta chain derives from a study of cytomegalovirus exposure and HLA in healthy donors. Study results and caveats: Among the CMV-associated chains, a few were confirmed in vitro as specific for CMV antigens. A list of 150 to 200 TCR beta chains associated with cytomegalovirus was given. Associated with HLA alleles at 0.05 false discovery rate in a later analysis were over 15,000 TCR beta sequences. Sequencing likely generated an artifact that appeared as a cluster of highly shared sequence variants.

The J segment lost 5 bases and the V segment lost 0 bases, leaving 7 bases of the junction unmatched. The CDR3 is 15 residues long. Looked up from germline, CDR1 is MNHNY and CDR2 is SVGAGI (reference sequence). PCR primers comprised 60 Vbeta and 13 Jbeta primers. TCRdb's table, derived via immunoSEQ multiplex PCR, lists solely in-frame clones and lacks some. The sample yields about 130,000 clones, roughly three quarters seen once. For this clone: What it binds is not known.

The TCR comes from a man under 40 in good health and CMV-seronegative. The rearrangement links TRBV6-6 to TRBJ2-7; 7 bases line up with TRBD1. What was sequenced was PBMCs. The CDR3 region has the DNA TGTGCCAGCAGTTACTCCCCAAATGGACAGGACGAGCAGTACTTC. This sequence encodes CASSYSPNGQDEQYF.